This TCR beta chain was sequenced during a study of blood T cells in healthy people across ages. J gave up 6 bases and V 4 bases, and 2 bases lay outside the gene matches. In germline, CDR1 is SGHAT, CDR2 FQNNGV. This CDR3 is 14 amino acids long. There are a few counts of this clonotype. A J-beta primer mix and a sample-barcoded 5' primer were used in a second PCR of about 7 to 12 cycles. TCRdb fed the 5' RACE reads into MiXCR, producing one record per CDR3 protein. The sample carries roughly 720,000 distinct CDR3 sequences, about 55% recorded once. This TCR derives from a man older than 75 in good health. Sequenced material: blood. The rearrangement uses TRBV11-2 and TRBJ2-1; TRBD1 matches 11 bases. CDR3 region: CASSWDRGGNEQFF. In DNA form, the CDR3 reads TGTGCCAGCAGCTGGGACAGGGGGGGCAATGAGCAGTTCTTC.